This TCR beta chain stems from a study of blood T cell repertoires in COVID-19. As for the study in general: PBMCs, B-cell-depleted T cells, or T cells provided the cDNA or gDNA that made up the material.

The germline CDR1 and CDR2 sequences are SEHNR and FQNEAQ (reference sequence). The CDR3 spans 15 residues. Trimming took 5 bases from V and 2 from J, leaving 15 bases between them. This table comes from immunoSEQ multiplex PCR, and its TCRdb copy is limited to in-frame clones, with some not included. Of under 200,000 clones detected, around 78% appear once; the ten largest clones hold 4.4%. The source material was PBMCs or T cells enriched from blood (not recorded which). This TCR was recovered from a woman in her forties or fifties who had recovered from COVID-19. The V gene is TRBV7-9, the J gene TRBJ1-2, with D perhaps TRBD1 (6 bases). The DNA of the CDR3 is TGTGCCAGCAGCCAGACCGGACAGAGGAACTATGGCTACACCTTC. This encodes CASSQTGQRNYGYTF.